This entry concerns a single T cell receptor beta chain. Its target is unknown. This entry is derived from a study of vaccination and CD4 T cells after COVID-19. Time point here: late sampling 161 to 241 days after vaccination in three convalescent patients. Indicated treatment: approximately nine-day PBMC culture with coronavirus spike peptide pools or control peptides (ViraFEST assay). The Oncomine TCR Beta short-read assay generated sequence data from the DNA of cultured CD4+ T cells. Each CDR3 protein gets one entry after TCRdb re-called the PCR reads with MiXCR. This sample yields 18,000 or so distinct CDR3 sequences, of which roughly half are seen a single time; over 20% belongs to the top ten. V lost 2 bases and J 1 base, leaving 8 bases between the germline ends. This CDR3 has 14 amino acids. CDR1 is SGHVS, CDR2 FNYEAQ, per germline.

This chain connects TRBV7-6 to TRBJ2-5; the D is unclear. The starting material was CD4+ T cells from blood, cultured in vitro, obtained about 7 months after SARS-CoV-2 vaccination. The TCR comes from a human donor who had recovered from COVID-19. This CDR3 is CASSLSATQETQYF. The CDR3 nucleotides read TGTGCCAGCAGCTTAAGCGCCACCCAAGAGACCCAGTACTTC.